A selection of T cell receptor beta chains follows, all from one sample in a study of T-cell reconstitution after alpha-beta-depleted transplantation in children. One entry per CDR3 protein results from TCRdb running MiXCR on the PCR reads. The sample shows 200,000 to 250,000 distinct CDR3 sequences, 9.5% to 13% of them seen only once. This specimen consisted of PBMCs, obtained before TCRalphabeta/CD19-depleted stem cell transplant. The receptors come from a child in the first two years of life with acute myeloid leukemia, due to receive a stem cell transplant. The CDR3 runs from the conserved cysteine through the conserved F or W. The D gene is left open where the match is weak. Not every row has a clone size; where given, it reads once, few, many or a size class.

d_call j_call v_call clone_size cdr3_nt cdr3_aa
TRBD2 TRBJ2-1 TRBV6-1 NA TGTGCCACTAATTCAGTAGCGGGATTCTACAATGAGCAGTTCTTC CATNSVAGFYNEQFF
NA TRBJ2-3 TRBV6-1 once TGTGCCAGCAGCTGGGCTGGGACTTCAACTAGCACAGATACGCAGTATTTT CASSWAGTSTSTDTQYF
NA TRBJ1-6 TRBV7-3 many TGTGCCAGCAGCTTACAGGGAGGAGATTCACCCCTCCACTTT CASSLQGGDSPLHF
TRBD2 TRBJ2-7 TRBV25-1 many TGTGCCAGCAGAGGGACTAGCGTCTACGAGCAGTACTTC CASRGTSVYEQYF
NA TRBJ1-1 TRBV13 many TGTGCCAGCAGCCCGCGGACGAACACTGAAGCTTTCTTT CASSPRTNTEAFF
TRBD1 TRBJ1-2 TRBV28 many TGTGCCAGCAAAGTAGGACAGGCTATCTATGGCTACACCTTC CASKVGQAIYGYTF
NA TRBJ2-6 TRBV19 NA TGTGCCAGTAGTACGAGCTCTGGGGCCAACGTCCTGACTTTC CASSTSSGANVLTF
NA TRBJ2-7 TRBV20-1 many TGCAGTGTAGCGTCGCCGGTCTACGAGCAGTACTTC CSVASPVYEQYF
NA TRBJ2-3 TRBV23-1 NA TGCGCCAGCAGGATTAGAAGTGTGGCAGATACGCAGTATTTT CASRIRSVADTQYF
NA TRBJ2-3 TRBV6-5 many TGTGCCAGCAGTCAACATGTAGATAAGCAGTATTTT CASSQHVDKQYF
NA TRBJ1-3 TRBV6-1 NA TGTGCCAGCAAAGCTTTGGGGTACCCTGGAAACACCATATATTTT CASKALGYPGNTIYF
TRBD2 TRBJ2-3 TRBV6-1 many TGTGCCAGCACCGAACTAGCGGGACACCAAGATACGCAGTATTTT CASTELAGHQDTQYF
NA TRBJ2-2 TRBV5-1 many TGCGCCAGCAGCTTGGGGTTCGGAACCGGGGAGCTGTTTTTT CASSLGFGTGELFF
NA TRBJ2-7 TRBV6-5 many TGTGCCAGCAGTTACTCGTACAGAGGCTACGAGCAGTACTTC CASSYSYRGYEQYF
NA TRBJ1-2 TRBV5-1 many TGCGCCAGCAGCTCGGGGTCGGGAGGGTACTATGGCTACACCTTC CASSSGSGGYYGYTF
NA TRBJ1-5 TRBV20-1 many TGCAGTGCTAGGAAGGGGGAGGGTGGTCAGCCCCAGCATTTT CSARKGEGGQPQHF
TRBD1 TRBJ2-1 TRBV3-1 NA TGTGCCACCTGCCAAGATTACGGGACAGGGGTTATCAATGAGCAGTTCTTC CATCQDYGTGVINEQFF
TRBD1 TRBJ1-6 TRBV20-1 many TGCAGTGCTAGATGGGACAGCGGTTCACCCCTCCACTTT CSARWDSGSPLHF
NA TRBJ1-4 TRBV20-1 many TGCAGTGCTAGATCGGGGGGGGATGAAAAACTGTTTTTT CSARSGGDEKLFF
NA TRBJ1-2 TRBV30 NA TGTGCCTGGAGTAGGCTCATGGGTACCGCGATTAACTATGGCCACACCTTC CAWSRLMGTAINYGHTF
TRBD1 TRBJ1-1 TRBV5-1 many TGCGCCAGCAGCTTACAGGGGCCGGTTACTGAAGCTTTCTTT CASSLQGPVTEAFF
NA TRBJ2-7 TRBV12-3/TRBV12-4 many TGTGCCAGCAGTAAATTCGACTCGGGGCTGTACTTC CASSKFDSGLYF
NA TRBJ2-5 TRBV9 many TGTGCCAGCAGCGTAATAGCGGCCCAAGAGACCCAGTACTTC CASSVIAAQETQYF
NA TRBJ2-3 TRBV6-1 many TGTGCCAGCAGGAGGGACCACACAGATACGCAGTATTTT CASRRDHTDTQYF
TRBD2 TRBJ2-7 TRBV29-1 NA TGCAGCGTTGAAGATATAAGCGGGGGGTCCACCTACGAGCAGTACTTC CSVEDISGGSTYEQYF
TRBD2 TRBJ2-7 TRBV5-4 many TGTGCCAGCAGCCTACCGGGACTAGCGGGTGACTACGAGCAGTACTTC CASSLPGLAGDYEQYF
NA TRBJ2-3 TRBV5-1 many TGCGCCAGCAGCTTGGTTTACTCGGCGGACACAGATACGCAGTATTTT CASSLVYSADTDTQYF
TRBD1 TRBJ1-2 TRBV6-5 many TGTGCCAGCAGTTTCGGACAGGGAGGAAACTATGGCTACACCTTC CASSFGQGGNYGYTF
TRBD1 TRBJ2-1 TRBV10-3 many TGTGCCATCAGTGAGAAGGGGACAGGGATCTACAATGAGCAGTTCTTC CAISEKGTGIYNEQFF
NA TRBJ1-3 TRBV10-3 many TGTGCCTCGGGGGGGGGCAACTCTGGAAACACCATATATTTT CASGGGNSGNTIYF
NA TRBJ1-2 TRBV20-1 many TGCAGTGCTATAGCCCTTTCACTGGGCTATGGCTACACCTTC CSAIALSLGYGYTF
NA TRBJ2-7 TRBV7-9 many TGTGCCAGCAGCTTAGATCTGGTGTGGGTCTACGAGCAGTACTTC CASSLDLVWVYEQYF
TRBD2 TRBJ2-5 TRBV3-1 few TGTGCCAGCAGCCAACTAGCGGCAAACCAAGAGACCCAGTACTTC CASSQLAANQETQYF
NA TRBJ2-2 TRBV6-1 many TGTGCCAGCAGTGCCGACGGGGGGCACGGGGAGCTGTTTTTT CASSADGGHGELFF
NA TRBJ1-5 TRBV20-1 few TGCAGTGCTCCAGATGTGGGGGCACGCAATCAGCCCCAGCATTTT CSAPDVGARNQPQHF
NA TRBJ2-2 TRBV24-1 many TGTGCCACCAGTGATTTGGTCAGCCTGAACACCGGGGAGCTGTTTTTT CATSDLVSLNTGELFF
TRBD2 TRBJ2-1 TRBV3-1 many TGTGCCAGCAGTCTAGCGGGAGGTGGGAGCAATGAGCAGTTCTTC CASSLAGGGSNEQFF
TRBD1 TRBJ2-2 TRBV5-1 few TGCGCCAGCAGCTTGGGGGACAGGGCCGGGGAGCTGTTTTTT CASSLGDRAGELFF
NA TRBJ2-7 TRBV30 many TGTGCCTGGGGGGCCGGGGTCTACGAGCAGTACTTC CAWGAGVYEQYF
NA TRBJ1-5 TRBV3-1 NA TGTGCCAGCAGCAACCTGGACAATCAGCCCCAGCATTTT CASSNLDNQPQHF
TRBD2 TRBJ2-1 TRBV18 NA TGTGCCAGCTCACCCGGACTAGCTGAGGTGCAGTTCTTC CASSPGLAEVQFF
TRBD1 TRBJ1-2 TRBV5-6 many TGTGCCAGCAGCTCCGCCTCCACTACAGGGGCCGTATATGGCTACACCTTC CASSSASTTGAVYGYTF
NA TRBJ2-3 TRBV30 many TGTGCCTGTCGTTTGAGGGGGGGGACCACAGATACGCAGTATTTT CACRLRGGTTDTQYF
TRBD1 TRBJ1-2 TRBV29-1 many TGCAGCGCGTCGGGACAGATCCTTCCTTATGGCTACACCTTC CSASGQILPYGYTF
NA TRBJ2-5 TRBV7-2 many TGTGCCAGCAGCTTAGCTGAGTTGGAGACCCAGTACTTC CASSLAELETQYF
NA TRBJ2-5 TRBV5-1 many TGCGCCAGCAGCTCGGGGTCGGGACTTCAAGAGACCCAGTACTTC CASSSGSGLQETQYF
NA TRBJ1-1 TRBV28 many TGTGCCAGCAGGGGGGATGTAGCTGAAGCTTTCTTT CASRGDVAEAFF
TRBD2 TRBJ2-1 TRBV28 few TGTGCCAGCGGTAGCGGGGGGGCCGGTTTCGATGAGCAGTTCTTC CASGSGGAGFDEQFF
NA TRBJ2-7 TRBV7-9 few TGTGCCAGCAGCCCGGGACGGAGCTCCTACGAGCAGTACTTC CASSPGRSSYEQYF
NA TRBJ2-4 TRBV3-1 few TGTGCCAGCAGCCAAGAGTTCGGCAGCACCAAAAACATTCAGTACTTC CASSQEFGSTKNIQYF
NA TRBJ1-2 TRBV24-1 NA TGTGCCACCAGTGATGCTACTAACTATGGCTACACCTTC CATSDATNYGYTF